This record looks at one T cell receptor (beta chain) sequence and its context. The sample comes from a study of blood T cell repertoires in COVID-19. At the level of the study: Whether acute or convalescent, the COVID-19 samples came from the United States, Italy and Spain.

CDR3 length: 16 amino acids. In germline, CDR1 is SGHVS, CDR2 FQNEAQ. V was pared by 5 bases and J by 8 bases, with 22 bases between. The data were produced by immunoSEQ multiplex PCR, yet TCRdb's version contains in-frame clones alone and is incomplete. The sample shows 95,000 to 150,000 clones, 70% to 90% of them seen only once. Sequencing was performed on peripheral blood. This TCR derives from a woman in her 50s with acute or convalescent COVID-19. The genes are TRBV7-8 and TRBJ1-3; maybe TRBD1 (6 bases). CDR3 residues: CASSPGQLQVPDTIYF. CDR3 in DNA: TGTGCCAGCAGCCCAGGACAGTTACAGGTCCCAGACACCATATATTTT. Using reference TRBV7-8 and TRBJ1-3 for the parts outside the CDR3, the full variable domain is GAGVSQSPRYKVAKRGQDVALRCDPISGHVSLFWYQQALGQGPEFLTYFQNEAQLDKSGLPSDRFFAERPEGSVSTLKIQRTQQEDSAVYLCASSPGQLQVPDTIYFGEGSWLTVV.